These 21 T cell receptor beta chains were sequenced from one sample in a study of patients and donors after allogeneic stem cell transplantation. TCRdb redid the calling of the RT-PCR reads with MiXCR, one entry per CDR3 protein. This sample has about 150,000 distinct CDR3 sequences; 37% occur once, and the top ten carry about 50%. Material: blood, either unsorted or a sorted T cell fraction (not recorded which). These receptor sequences come from a human donor who was either an allogeneic HSCT recipient or a stem cell or donor lymphocyte infusion donor (not recorded which). It is not recorded whose cells these are; they may come from a transplant donor.

V and J are TRBV20-1 and TRBJ1-4; D perhaps matches TRBD1 (6 bases). CDR1 and CDR2 from the germline V gene are DFQATT and SNEGSKA (reference sequence). The CDR3 spans 14 residues. V was cut by 2 bases and J by 3 bases, with 10 bases left in between. CDR3 DNA sequence: TGCAGTGCTAGACGCAGGGGCTCTAATGAAAAACTGTTTTTT. It yields the protein CSARRRGSNEKLFF.

This clonotype was detected only a few times. V gene TRBV7-2 combines with J gene TRBJ1-5, with D perhaps matching TRBD1 (5 bases). Germline assignment: CDR1 SGHTA and CDR2 FQGNSA. There are 16 residues in the CDR3. Trimming removed 4 bases from V and 4 bases from J, with 17 bases in between. The CDR3 here is CASSSWDPSLNQPQHF. The CDR3 DNA reads TGTGCCAGCAGCTCCTGGGACCCATCCCTTAATCAGCCCCAGCATTTT.

In its sample, this clonotype was seen many times. This chain joins TRBV5-1 and TRBJ1-1; D is perhaps TRBD1 (5 bases). This CDR3 is built from 14 residues. V lost 2 bases, J lost 2 bases, and 10 bases lay in between. The germline CDR1 and CDR2 sequences are SGHRS and YFSETQ. The CDR3 DNA follows: TGCGCCAGCAGCTTCCAGGACATAAACACTGAAGCTTTCTTT. It yields the protein CASSFQDINTEAFF. The full variable domain, completed using reference TRBV5-1 and TRBJ1-1, is KAGVTQTPRYLIKTRGQQVTLSCSPISGHRSVSWYQQTPGQGLQFLFEYFSETQRNKGNFPGRFSGRQFSNSRSEMNVSTLELGDSALYLCASSFQDINTEAFFGQGTRLTVV.

The chain couples TRBV6-6 to TRBJ1-5; D is possibly TRBD1 (6 bases). Germline V gene sequence: CDR1 MNHNY, CDR2 SVGAGI (reference sequence). The ends were cut back, 6 bases at V and 2 bases at J, with 17 bases in the middle. CDR3 length: 16 residues. This chain's CDR3 is CASSSLRGTGNQPQHF. The DNA for the CDR3 is TGTGCCAGCAGCTCCCTCAGGGGAACGGGCAATCAGCCCCAGCATTTT.

The V and J genes are TRBV7-2 and TRBJ2-2, with a possible D match to TRBD1 (5 bases). V was pared by 1 base and J by 1 base, with 7 bases between. Per germline, CDR1 SGHTA and CDR2 FQGNSA. The CDR3 length is 15 residues. The CDR3 spells CASSLGTLNTGELFF. For the CDR3, the DNA is TGTGCCAGCAGCTTAGGGACATTGAACACCGGGGAGCTGTTTTTT.

This chain joins TRBV6-5 and TRBJ2-1, with TRBD2 matching over 12 bases. The CDR3 runs to 16 residues. Germline CDR1 and CDR2: MNHEY and SVGAGI. Trimming removed 2 bases from V and 8 bases from J; junction bases left unmatched: 7. CDR3 coding DNA: TGTGCCAGCAGTTACCAGACTAGCGGGGGACTAGATGAGCAGTTCTTC. It specifies CASSYQTSGGLDEQFF.

The chain joins TRBV6-1 to TRBJ2-7; 8 positions match TRBD1. This CDR3 has 15 amino acids. Trimming removed 5 bases from V and 3 bases from J; junction bases left unmatched: 9. Germline CDR1 and CDR2: MNHNS and SASEGT. The CDR3 reads CASSLRGPSVYEQYV. DNA for the CDR3: TGTGCCAGCAGTCTCAGGGGGCCCTCCGTCTACGAGCAGTACGTC.

This chain connects TRBV3-1 to TRBJ1-3, with D uncertain. The germline V gene encodes CDR1 LGHDT and CDR2 YNNKEL (reference sequence). The CDR3 runs to 12 residues. V lost 4 bases and J 8 bases, leaving 9 bases between the germline ends. The CDR3 sequence is CASSPSRDTIYF. The DNA of the CDR3 is TGTGCCAGCAGCCCTTCCCGGGACACCATATATTTT.

V and J are TRBV7-9 and TRBJ1-6; D not resolved. Germline loops: CDR1 SEHNR, CDR2 FQNEAQ (reference sequence). This CDR3 is built from 10 residues. Trimming shortened V by 1 base and J by 14 bases, and 3 bases separated the two germline ends. DNA for the CDR3: TGTGCCAGCAGCTTAGAATCCCTCCACTTT. It encodes CASSLESLHF.

In its sample, this clonotype was seen a few times. The V call is TRBV3-1, the J call TRBJ1-2; D is unclear. The CDR3 has 14 amino acids. Trimming cost V 0 bases and J 6 bases, with 11 bases left between them. CDR1 is LGHDT, CDR2 YNNKEL, per germline (reference sequence). CDR3 amino acids: CASSQDVTKDGYTF. CDR3 sequence (DNA): TGTGCCAGCAGCCAAGATGTGACTAAGGATGGCTACACCTTC. The full variable domain, rest sourced from reference TRBV3-1 and TRBJ1-2, is DTAVSQTPKYLVTQMGNDKSIKCEQNLGHDTMYWYKQDSKKFLKIMFSYNNKELIINETVPNRFSPKSPDKAHLNLHINSLELGDSAVYFCASSQDVTKDGYTFGSGTRLTVV.

This chain joins TRBV20-1 and TRBJ2-1; no definite D call. Trimming pared 6 bases from V and 7 bases from J, leaving 7 bases between. The CDR3 runs to 10 residues. The germline V gene has CDR1 DFQATT and CDR2 SNEGSKA (reference sequence). The CDR3 reads CSATSNEQFF. CDR3 DNA: TGCAGTGCCACGTCTAATGAGCAGTTCTTC.

This clonotype occurred many times. The rearrangement joins TRBV3-1 to TRBJ1-5, with a tentative D call TRBD1 (6 bases). Trimming removed 0 bases at V and 7 bases at J, with 13 bases between. CDR3 size: 15 residues. The germline CDR1 and CDR2 sequences are LGHDT and YNNKEL (reference sequence). The CDR3 is CASSQDHRVPQPQHF. The CDR3 bases are TGTGCCAGCAGCCAAGACCACAGGGTTCCCCAGCCCCAGCATTTT.

This chain connects TRBV12-3 or TRBV12-4 to TRBJ2-1, with 7 bases that match TRBD1. V trimming: 6 bases; J trimming: 0 bases; junction bases outside the gene matches: 11. The CDR3 totals 17 residues. The CDR3 bases are TGTGCCAGCAGCGACTACAGGGGCCCCCCCTCCTACAATGAGCAGTTCTTC. Protein sequence: CASSDYRGPPSYNEQFF.

CDR3: CSAKPGQGYEQYF. The CDR3 region has the DNA TGCAGTGCTAAACCGGGACAGGGCTACGAGCAGTACTTC. The chain is built from TRBV20-1 and TRBJ2-7; the match to TRBD1 covers 9 bases. CDR1 is DFQATT, CDR2 SNEGSKA, per germline (reference sequence). The CDR3 is 13 residues long. With V trimmed by 4 bases and J by 3 bases, 4 bases remained unmatched.

The rearrangement links TRBV12-3 or TRBV12-4 to TRBJ1-1, with D maybe TRBD1 (5 bases). The CDR3 length is 12 residues. Trimming took off 4 bases at V and 10 bases at J, with 13 bases between the two ends. CDR3 amino acids: CASSYPRDPAFF. The CDR3 region has the DNA TGTGCCAGCAGTTACCCCCGGGACCCAGCTTTCTTT.

This clonotype was seen only a few times. The J gene is TRBJ2-1, the V gene TRBV28; no clear D gene. Germline CDR1 MDHEN, CDR2 SYDVKM. V was pared by 2 bases and J by 9 bases, with 11 bases between. The CDR3 contains 13 residues. The CDR3 sequence is CASSLDGFGEQFF. In nucleotides, the CDR3 is TGTGCCAGCAGTTTAGACGGGTTCGGTGAGCAGTTCTTC.

The V gene is TRBV29-1, the J gene TRBJ2-3, with a tentative D call TRBD2 (6 bases). Germline V CDR1 and CDR2: SQVTM, ANQGSEA. V lost 4 bases, J lost 0 bases, and 17 bases lay in between. CDR3 length: 16 amino acids. CDR3 amino acids: CSVGLAAGRSTDTQYF. For the CDR3, the DNA is TGCAGCGTTGGTTTGGCAGCGGGTCGGAGCACAGATACGCAGTATTTT.

The chain is built from TRBV12-3 or TRBV12-4 and TRBJ1-2; 9 bases map to TRBD1. The CDR3 consists of 15 residues. V was clipped by 4 bases and J by 4 bases; unmatched bases: 7. The CDR3 sequence is CASSSPGQGVYGYTF. In DNA, the CDR3 is TGTGCCAGCAGTTCGCCGGGACAGGGCGTCTATGGCTACACCTTC.

CDR3 sequence reads: CASSPEGIGFAEQYF. The CDR3 DNA sequence: TGCGCCAGCAGCCCCGAAGGGATTGGGTTCGCCGAGCAGTACTTC. The J gene is TRBJ2-7, the V gene TRBV4-3; no definite D call. V was clipped by 4 bases and J by 6 bases, with 19 bases between them. Germline loops: CDR1 LGHNA, CDR2 YSLEER. This CDR3 comprises 15 residues.

This clonotype was found many times. The chain links TRBV3-1 to TRBJ1-6; 12 bases agree with TRBD1. V was clipped by 3 bases and J by 6 bases; unmatched bases: 0. In germline, CDR1 is LGHDT, CDR2 YNNKEL (reference sequence). This CDR3 spans 15 amino acids. CDR3 protein: CASSQGQGANSPLHF. The CDR3 DNA sequence: TGTGCCAGCAGCCAGGGACAGGGGGCTAATTCACCCCTCCACTTT.

This rearrangement joins TRBV12-3 or TRBV12-4 to TRBJ2-3; TRBD1 is a possible D gene (5 bases). The CDR3 totals 14 residues. V lost 6 bases and J 4 bases, leaving 14 bases between the germline ends. CDR3 loop: CASSPPGFSDTQYF. The CDR3 DNA reads TGTGCCAGCAGCCCACCAGGGTTTTCAGATACGCAGTATTTT.